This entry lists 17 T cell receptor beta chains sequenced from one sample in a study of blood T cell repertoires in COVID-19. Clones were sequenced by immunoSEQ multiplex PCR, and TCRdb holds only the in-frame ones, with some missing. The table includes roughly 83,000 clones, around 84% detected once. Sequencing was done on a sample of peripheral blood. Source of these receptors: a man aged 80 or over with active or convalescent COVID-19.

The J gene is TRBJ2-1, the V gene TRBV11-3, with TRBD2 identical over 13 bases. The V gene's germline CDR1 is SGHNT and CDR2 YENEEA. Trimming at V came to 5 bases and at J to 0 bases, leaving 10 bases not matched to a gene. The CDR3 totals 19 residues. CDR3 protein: CASSVSGTSGDYSYNEQFF. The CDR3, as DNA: TGTGCCAGCAGCGTCAGCGGGACTAGCGGGGATTACTCCTACAATGAGCAGTTCTTC.

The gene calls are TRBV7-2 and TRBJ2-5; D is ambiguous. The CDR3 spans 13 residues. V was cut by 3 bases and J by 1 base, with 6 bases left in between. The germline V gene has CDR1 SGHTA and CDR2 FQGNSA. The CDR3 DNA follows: TGTGCCAGCAGCTTTGGCAGCCAAGAGACCCAGTACTTC. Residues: CASSFGSQETQYF.

The CDR3, as DNA: TGCGCCAGCAGCGTGGACAGGGGGCGAGAGACCCAGTACTTC. It codes for CASSVDRGRETQYF. This rearrangement joins TRBV5-1 to TRBJ2-5; 11 bases fit TRBD1. The CDR3 has 14 residues. Germline CDR1 SGHRS, CDR2 YFSETQ. The junction had 3 bases not matched to a gene; V was cut back by 4 bases and J by 4 bases.

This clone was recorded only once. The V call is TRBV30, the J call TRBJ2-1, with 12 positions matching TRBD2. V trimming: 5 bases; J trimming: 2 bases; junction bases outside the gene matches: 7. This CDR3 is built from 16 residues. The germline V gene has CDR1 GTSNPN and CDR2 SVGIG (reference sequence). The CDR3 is CAWALAGGATYNEQFF. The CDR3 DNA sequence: TGTGCCTGGGCACTAGCGGGAGGAGCGACCTACAATGAGCAGTTCTTC.

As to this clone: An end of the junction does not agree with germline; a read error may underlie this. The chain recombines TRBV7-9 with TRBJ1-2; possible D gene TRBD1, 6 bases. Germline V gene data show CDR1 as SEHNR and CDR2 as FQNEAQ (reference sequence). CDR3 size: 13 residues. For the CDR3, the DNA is TGTGCCAGCAGTTTAGGGGGGGATAGAGGCTACACCTTC. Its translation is CASSLGGDRGYTF.

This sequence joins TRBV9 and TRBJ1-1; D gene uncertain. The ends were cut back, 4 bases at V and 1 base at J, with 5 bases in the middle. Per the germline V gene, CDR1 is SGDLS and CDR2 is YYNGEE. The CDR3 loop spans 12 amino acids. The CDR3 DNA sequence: TGTGCCAGCAGCCCCAGGAACACTGAAGCTTTCTTT. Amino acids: CASSPRNTEAFF.

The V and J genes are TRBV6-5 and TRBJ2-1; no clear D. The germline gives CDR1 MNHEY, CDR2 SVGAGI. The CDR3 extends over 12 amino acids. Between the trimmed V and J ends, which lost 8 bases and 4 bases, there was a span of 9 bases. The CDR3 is CASGNSYNEQFF. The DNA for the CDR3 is TGTGCCAGCGGTAACAGTTACAATGAGCAGTTCTTC.

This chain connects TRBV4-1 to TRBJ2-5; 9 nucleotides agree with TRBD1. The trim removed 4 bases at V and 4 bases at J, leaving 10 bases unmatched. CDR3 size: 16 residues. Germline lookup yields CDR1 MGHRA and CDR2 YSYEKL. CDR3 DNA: TGCGCCAGCAGCCTATGGACAGGGGATCGTGGAGAGACCCAGTACTTC. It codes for CASSLWTGDRGETQYF.

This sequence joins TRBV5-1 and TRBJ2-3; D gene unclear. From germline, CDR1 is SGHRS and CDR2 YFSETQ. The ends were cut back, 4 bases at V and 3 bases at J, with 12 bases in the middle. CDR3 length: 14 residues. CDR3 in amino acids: CASSTYLATDTQYF. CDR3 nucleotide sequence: TGCGCCAGCAGCACGTACCTTGCGACAGATACGCAGTATTTT.

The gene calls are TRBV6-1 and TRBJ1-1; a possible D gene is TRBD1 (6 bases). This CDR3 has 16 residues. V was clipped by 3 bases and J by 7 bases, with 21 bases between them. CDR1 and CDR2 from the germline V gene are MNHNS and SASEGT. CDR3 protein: CASSDDYRVGAYEAFF. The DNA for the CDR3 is TGTGCCAGCAGTGACGACTACAGGGTTGGGGCATATGAAGCTTTCTTT.

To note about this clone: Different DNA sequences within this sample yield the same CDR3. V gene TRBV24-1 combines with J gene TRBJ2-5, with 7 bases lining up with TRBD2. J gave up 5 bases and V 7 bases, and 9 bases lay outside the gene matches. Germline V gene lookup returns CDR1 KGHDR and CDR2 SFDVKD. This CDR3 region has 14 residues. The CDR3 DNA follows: TGTGCCACCAGCGCGGGGCCCGGGAGGGAGACCCAGTACTTC. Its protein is CATSAGPGRETQYF.

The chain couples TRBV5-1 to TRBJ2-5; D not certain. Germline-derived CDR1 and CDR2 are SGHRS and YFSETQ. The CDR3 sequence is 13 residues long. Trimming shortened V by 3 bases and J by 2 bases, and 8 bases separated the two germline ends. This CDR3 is CASSSGSQETQYF. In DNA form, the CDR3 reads TGCGCCAGCAGCTCCGGGTCACAAGAGACCCAGTACTTC.

CDR3 loop: CASSQVGDRVIKNTEAFF. CDR3 DNA: TGTGCCAGCAGCCAAGTAGGGGACAGAGTCATCAAGAACACTGAAGCTTTCTTT. This sequence joins TRBV14 and TRBJ1-1; TRBD1 matches at 7 bases. CDR1 and CDR2 from the germline V gene are SGHDN and FVKESK. This CDR3 comprises 18 residues. Unmatched junction bases numbered 12, after V lost 1 base and J lost 1 base. The full variable domain, in which reference TRBV14 and TRBJ1-1 provide the parts outside the CDR3, is EAGVTQFPSHSVIEKGQTVTLRCDPISGHDNLYWYRRVMGKEIKFLLHFVKESKQDESGMPNNRFLAERTGGTYSTLKVQPAELEDSGVYFCASSQVGDRVIKNTEAFFGQGTRLTVV.

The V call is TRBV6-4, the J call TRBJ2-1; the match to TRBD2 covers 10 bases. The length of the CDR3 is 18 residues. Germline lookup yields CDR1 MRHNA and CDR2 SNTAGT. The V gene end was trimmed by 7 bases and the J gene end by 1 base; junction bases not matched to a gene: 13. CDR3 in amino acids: CASTQDRTSGQSYNEQFF. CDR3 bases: TGTGCCAGCACCCAAGACAGGACTAGCGGACAATCCTACAATGAGCAGTTCTTC.

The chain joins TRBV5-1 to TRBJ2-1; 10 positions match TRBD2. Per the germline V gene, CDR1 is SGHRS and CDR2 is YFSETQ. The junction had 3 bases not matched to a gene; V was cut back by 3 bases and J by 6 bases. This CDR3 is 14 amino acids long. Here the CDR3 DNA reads TGCGCCAGCAGCTCCGCTAGCGGGAGCAATGAGCAGTTCTTC. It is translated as CASSSASGSNEQFF.

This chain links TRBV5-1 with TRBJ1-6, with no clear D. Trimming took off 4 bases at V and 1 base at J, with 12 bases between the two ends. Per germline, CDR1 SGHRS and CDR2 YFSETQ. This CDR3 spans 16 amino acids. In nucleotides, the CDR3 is TGCGCCAGCAGCGGTGGGGAGCTTTCCTATAATTCACCCCTCCACTTT. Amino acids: CASSGGELSYNSPLHF.

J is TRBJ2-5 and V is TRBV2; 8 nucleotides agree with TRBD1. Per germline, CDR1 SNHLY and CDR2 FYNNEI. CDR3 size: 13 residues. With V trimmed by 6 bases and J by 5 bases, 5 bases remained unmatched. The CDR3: CASRSGQGETQYF. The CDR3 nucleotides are TGTGCCAGCAGATCCGGACAGGGTGAGACCCAGTACTTC.